A selection of T cell receptor beta chains follows, all from one sample in a study of blood T cell repertoires in COVID-19. Using immunoSEQ multiplex PCR, the repertoire was profiled, and TCRdb retains in-frame clones only, with some absent. The repertoire has about 87,000 clones, 86% of them found once; the top ten carry roughly 25%. Sequenced sample: peripheral blood. The receptor set was obtained from a human donor in a cohort sampled during active COVID-19. Each CDR3 is given with its conserved first and last residue. The order of the fields is D gene, J gene, clone size, V gene, CDR3 DNA, CDR3 protein. D genes are given only for firm matches. Clone size is shown for a subset of rows, as once, few, many or a class of expanded clone.

TRBD2,TRBJ2-5,-,TRBV19,TGTGCCAGTAGTATAGGATTAGCGGGGCGGGAGACCCAGTACTTC,CASSIGLAGRETQYF
TRBD1,TRBJ2-7,-,TRBV29-1,TGCAGCGTTGAAGAAGGGACAGCCTACGAGCAGTACTTC,CSVEEGTAYEQYF
-,TRBJ2-1,-,TRBV11-3,TGTGCCAGCAGCAACCCAGGGTACGGTGAGCAGTTCTTC,CASSNPGYGEQFF
-,TRBJ2-1,-,TRBV28,TGTGCCAGCCAGGTTCACACCTACAATGAGCAGTTCTTC,CASQVHTYNEQFF
TRBD1,TRBJ1-5,-,TRBV28,TGTGCCAGCAGCGTCCCGGGACAGGGGAGAACCAATCAGCCCCAGCATTTT,CASSVPGQGRTNQPQHF
-,TRBJ1-6,-,TRBV6-5,TGTGCCAGCAGTTACGGTCAGGGTGGTTCACCCCTCCACTTT,CASSYGQGGSPLHF
TRBD2,TRBJ2-2,-,TRBV18,TGTGCCAGCTCACCGACGGGACTAGCGGGGGCAGGCACCGGGGAGCTGTTTTTT,CASSPTGLAGAGTGELFF
-,TRBJ2-6,-,TRBV19,TGTGCCAGTAGTATTGTGGGGGGAAACTCTGGGGCCAACGTCCTGACTTTC,CASSIVGGNSGANVLTF
TRBD2,TRBJ2-1,-,TRBV11-2,TGTGCCAGCAGCGGGCTACACGGGAGGGCCCCAGACAATGAGCAGTTCTTC,CASSGLHGRAPDNEQFF
-,TRBJ1-2,-,TRBV11-2,TGTGCCAGCAGCTTAGGGGCAGCTAACTATGGCTACACCTTC,CASSLGAANYGYTF
-,TRBJ2-2,-,TRBV5-6,TGTGCCAGCAGCCCCCATCAGGGCACCGGGGAGCTGTTTTTT,CASSPHQGTGELFF
-,TRBJ2-3,-,TRBV6-2/TRBV6-3,TGTGCCAGCAGTTACGACTCCGGGAGTACGCAGTATTTT,CASSYDSGSTQYF
TRBD2,TRBJ2-1,-,TRBV19,TGTGCCAGTAGTAGAAGAGCGGGGGGTTCCTACAATGAGCAGTTCTTC,CASSRRAGGSYNEQFF
-,TRBJ1-1,-,TRBV19,TGTGCCAGTTGTTGGGGGGGAAACACTGAAGCTTTCTTT,CASCWGGNTEAFF
TRBD2,TRBJ2-3,-,TRBV7-3,TGTGCCAGCAGCACCTCTAGCGGGAGCGCAGATACGCAGTATTTT,CASSTSSGSADTQYF
TRBD1,TRBJ1-6,-,TRBV18,TGTGCCAGCTCACCGGGACAGGGGATAAGTCTCCACTTT,CASSPGQGISLHF
-,TRBJ1-4,-,TRBV6-6,TGTGCCAGCGAGACTGGGGGGGCGGGCGAAAAACTGTTTTTT,CASETGGAGEKLFF
TRBD1,TRBJ1-2,-,TRBV5-1,TGCGCCAGCAGCACCGGACAGGGGGCTCAGGATGGCTACACCTTC,CASSTGQGAQDGYTF
-,TRBJ2-3,-,TRBV11-3,TGTGCCAGCAGCACCCGAGGAGGAGGGGGGGGCCCAGATACGCAGTATTTT,CASSTRGGGGGPDTQYF
TRBD1,TRBJ1-6,-,TRBV4-1,TGCGCCAGCAGCCAACTCCCGGGACAGGGCAATTCACCCCTCCACTTT,CASSQLPGQGNSPLHF
TRBD1,TRBJ2-1,-,TRBV4-3,TGCGCCAGCAGCTCAGATACGGGACAGGGGAACAATGAGCAGTTCTTC,CASSSDTGQGNNEQFF
-,TRBJ2-1,-,TRBV11-2,TGTGCCAGCAGCTTAGGGGGGACTTCCTACAATGAGCAGTTCTTC,CASSLGGTSYNEQFF
TRBD1,TRBJ1-1,-,TRBV27,TGTGCCAGCAGCCGACAGGGCACTGAAGCTTTCTTT,CASSRQGTEAFF
TRBD1,TRBJ2-1,-,TRBV6-4,TGTGCCAGCAGCCGGGACAGGGCTGGCAATGAGCAGTTCTTC,CASSRDRAGNEQFF
TRBD1,TRBJ2-3,-,TRBV4-2,TGTGCCAGCAGCCAAGAGGGACAGGGGGCAGGTACGCAGTATTTT,CASSQEGQGAGTQYF
-,TRBJ1-4,-,TRBV11-2,TGTGCCAGCAGCCCCGGAGGGGCGGAGCGTGGCGAAAAACTGTTTTTT,CASSPGGAERGEKLFF
-,TRBJ2-1,-,TRBV20-1,TGCAGTTTTAGGCCCAGGGGAGAGCAGTTCTTC,CSFRPRGEQFF
-,TRBJ2-5,-,TRBV2,TGTGCCAGCAAAAAGCAACCCCAGGGTCGTTTTATAGAGACCCAGTACTTC,CASKKQPQGRFIETQYF
-,TRBJ1-2,once,TRBV6-4,TGTGCCAGCAGCTACCTGAAGCCATTAGGCTACACCTTC,CASSYLKPLGYTF
TRBD2,TRBJ2-3,-,TRBV6-2/TRBV6-3,TGTGCCAGCAGCCGGGGGGATTCCGCAGATACGCAGTATTTT,CASSRGDSADTQYF
-,TRBJ2-7,-,TRBV6-2/TRBV6-3,TGTGCCAGCAGCCCGGGCGGGTTCGAGCAGTACTTC,CASSPGGFEQYF
TRBD2,TRBJ2-1,-,TRBV11-1,TGTGCCAGCAGCCCAGAGCGGGGCCGAAGTGCTTTCTTC,CASSPERGRSAFF
-,TRBJ2-1,-,TRBV6-2/TRBV6-3,TGTGCCAGCAGTTACGGATTAACTACCTACAACAATGAGCAGTTCTTC,CASSYGLTTYNNEQFF
-,TRBJ2-2,-,TRBV27,TGTGCCAGCACTCCCAGGGAGGCCGGGGAGCTGTTTTTT,CASTPREAGELFF
-,TRBJ2-7,-,TRBV5-5,TGTGCCAGCAGCCAAGTTTCGGGGGTCTACGAGCAGTACTTC,CASSQVSGVYEQYF
-,TRBJ2-1,-,TRBV3-1/TRBV3-2,TGTGCCAGCAGCCTGACCTCGGGGAATGAGCAGTTCTTC,CASSLTSGNEQFF
-,TRBJ1-1,-,TRBV7-9,TGTGCCAGCAGCTTACAGGCTAACACTGAAGCTTTCTTT,CASSLQANTEAFF
TRBD2,TRBJ2-1,-,TRBV3-1/TRBV3-2,TGTGCCAGCAGCCAAAACCGGGACTACTCCTACAATGAGCAGTTCTTC,CASSQNRDYSYNEQFF
-,TRBJ2-1,-,TRBV5-5,TGTGCCAGCAGCTTTACAAGCAGGCATGAGCAGTTCTTC,CASSFTSRHEQFF
-,TRBJ1-1,-,TRBV6-5,TGTGCCAGCAGTTACTCTGCGGGGAACACTGAAGCTTTCTTT,CASSYSAGNTEAFF
TRBD2,TRBJ2-7,once,TRBV2,TGTGCCAGCAGTCCCGGGACTAGCCGTCCCTACGAGCAGTACTTC,CASSPGTSRPYEQYF
-,TRBJ2-1,-,TRBV9,TGTGCCAGCAGCGTAGAAGCTCTGTTCAATGAGCAGTTCTTC,CASSVEALFNEQFF
-,TRBJ1-3,few,TRBV4-3,TGCGCCAGCAGCCCAGGGTCTTCCTCTGGAAACACCATATATTTT,CASSPGSSSGNTIYF
-,TRBJ2-7,-,TRBV4-2,TGTGCCAGCAGCCAAGAATGGCCGGGAGACTACGAGCAGTACTTC,CASSQEWPGDYEQYF
TRBD2,TRBJ2-3,-,TRBV6-5,TGTGCCAGCAGGACTAGCGGGAGACCAGATACGCAGTATTTT,CASRTSGRPDTQYF
-,TRBJ1-4,-,TRBV18,TGTGCCAGCTCACCCTCAGGGTCGTATGAAAAACTGTTTTTT,CASSPSGSYEKLFF
TRBD1,TRBJ2-7,few,TRBV6-6,TGTGCCAGTTGGGTACAGGGGAACTCCGAGCAGTACTTC,CASWVQGNSEQYF
TRBD1,TRBJ2-4,-,TRBV5-8,TGTGCCAGCAGAGTGAGGGGGCTGGGAACCAAAAACATTCAGTACTTC,CASRVRGLGTKNIQYF
TRBD1,TRBJ1-5,-,TRBV9,TGTGCCAGCAGCGACTCAGCCGGGACAGGGGTTTCGGTGGGCAATCAGCCCCAGCATTTT,CASSDSAGTGVSVGNQPQHF
TRBD2,TRBJ2-7,-,TRBV28,TGTGCCAGCAGACTGTCGGGGGGGAACTACGAGCAGTACTTC,CASRLSGGNYEQYF
TRBD1,TRBJ1-5,once,TRBV6-2/TRBV6-3,TGTGCCAGCAGTTCCCCGGGACAGAGAAATCAGCCCCAGCATTTT,CASSSPGQRNQPQHF
TRBD2,TRBJ2-3,once,TRBV3-1/TRBV3-2,TGTGCCAGCAGCCACAACCTACGGGGACTAGCGGGATCGAACCTTGAGGATACGCAGTATTTT,CASSHNLRGLAGSNLEDTQYF
TRBD1,TRBJ2-3,-,TRBV6-6,TGTGCCAGCTCAGGTTTGGACAGGGGGCTTTATACGCAGTATTTT,CASSGLDRGLYTQYF
-,TRBJ2-2,-,TRBV12-3/TRBV12-4,TGTGCCAGCAGCCGGACTTCGAGCGGGGAGCTGTTTTTT,CASSRTSSGELFF